Listed here is a single T cell receptor (beta chain). Its antigen target is currently unknown. The sample holds no much larger clone one base away, and base qualities are not on file. Participants in the prospective study were enrolled through a virtual design, were aged roughly 18 to 100 years, and lived in some 24 United States geographic areas. In the prospective study, cohorts were assigned on the basis of participant-reported clinical history obtained from a screening survey and a study questionnaire. Exposed participants were defined as having been in contact with someone with a PCR-confirmed or clinician-diagnosed COVID-19 case within 2 weeks of study entry. Each participant in the prospective study had whole blood, serum and a nasopharyngeal or oropharyngeal swab collected by mobile phlebotomists. Participants in the prospective study had the option to provide additional blood draws and questionnaires over an approximately 2-month period. Prospective study blood samples were shipped either frozen or at room temperature before DNA extraction.

This sample was included in a study of blood T cell repertoires in COVID-19 (dated by TCRdb to 2018 to 2020). About the investigation overall: Collaborator samples came from the United States, Italy and Spain and covered acute and convalescent phases of COVID-19. Sample metadata almost always included a de-identified subject ID, COVID-19 status, age in years and sex. The prospective study material was composed of cDNA or gDNA derived from T cells, B-cell-depleted T cells, or PBMCs. Samples came from the ongoing ImmuneRACE study (first 160 participants) plus 1,254 subjects from 6 global collaborators. The repertoires were released in a freely available public database intended as a resource for research on the immune response to SARS-CoV-2. Where HLA class I and class II types were available, the types were taken from metadata supplied by the sample provider, not from assay-based typing. Deeply sampled blood TCRbeta repertoires from subjects exposed to, actively infected with, or recovered from COVID-19 were included in the dataset. Study-wide findings and limitations: The quantity of clinical and demographic metadata differed by source and by participant and was supplied without curation.

TCRbeta CDR3 regions were amplified from genomic DNA using the immunoSEQ Assay, a bias-controlled multiplex PCR. Per the source publication's procedure: Nucleated cell counts per sample were estimated from amplification of reference gene primers within the assay. To quantify the absolute abundance of each unique TCRbeta CDR3 rearrangement, sequence reads were collapsed and filtered. For each sample, productive Simpson clonality was calculated by taking the square root of Simpson's diversity index across productive rearrangements. Sourced from immuneACCESS, this table was stored by TCRdb with only in-frame sequences that have V and J called. A share of the clones is absent; for the studies checked, an unresolved V gene accounts for under half, and the remainder has no known explanation. V, J and clone size reflect that table, while D and trimming were determined from the DNA. The sample includes approximately 400,000 clones, with more than 85% observed a single time. Clones ranked in the top ten supply roughly 0.9% of the sample.

Sequencing was performed on PBMCs or T cells enriched from blood (not recorded which). The source of this sequence is a middle-aged woman who had been exposed to COVID-19.

The CDR3 reads CASSLAQGENIQYF. The DNA is TGTGCCAGCAGCTTGGCCCAAGGGGAAAACATTCAGTACTTC. The chain was built from TRBV5-6 and TRBJ2-4; TRBD1 could be the D gene, as 5 bases match. From the germline V gene, CDR1 is SGHDT and CDR2 is YYEEEE. V gives up 0 bases and J gives up 5 bases, and the segment between their germline ends measures 9 bases. From its cysteine to its phenylalanine, the CDR3 spans 14 amino acids. Of all the DNA, just the CDR3 is kept, 42 bases in frame from base 1.